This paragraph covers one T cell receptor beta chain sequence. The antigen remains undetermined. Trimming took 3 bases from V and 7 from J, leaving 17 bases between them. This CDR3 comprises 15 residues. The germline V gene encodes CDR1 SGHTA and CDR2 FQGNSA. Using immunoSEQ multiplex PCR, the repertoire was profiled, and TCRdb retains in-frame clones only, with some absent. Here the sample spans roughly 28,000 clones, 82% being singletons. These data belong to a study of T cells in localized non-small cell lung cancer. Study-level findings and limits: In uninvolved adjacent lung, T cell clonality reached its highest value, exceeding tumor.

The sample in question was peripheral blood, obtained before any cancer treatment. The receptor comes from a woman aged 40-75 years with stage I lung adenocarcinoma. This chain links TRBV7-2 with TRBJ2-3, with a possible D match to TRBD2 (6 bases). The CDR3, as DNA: TGTGCCAGCAGCTTCCCGACCGGGGGTAGCAATACGCAGTATTTT. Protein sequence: CASSFPTGGSNTQYF.